Each of the 11 T cell receptor beta chains below was sequenced from the same sample in a study of OX40 agonist ivuxolimab in advanced cancers. The method behind the library was the immunoSEQ multiplex PCR assay. TCRdb's version of the immuneACCESS table is confined to in-frame rearrangements and falls short of the full clone set. An unresolved V gene accounts for under half of the shortfall where checked; the remainder is of unknown origin. The sample contains 95,000 to 100,000 clones, about four fifths of them found a single time. The top ten clonotypes cover more than 1.1% of the sample. Source: CD4+ or CD8+ T cells sorted from blood, taken in a trial of the OX40 agonist ivuxolimab. The receptors here all came from an adult with an advanced solid tumor such as melanoma, head and neck, liver or kidney cancer.

Ten or more counts support this clone. The genes are TRBV25-1 and TRBJ1-4, with 7 nucleotides matching TRBD1. With 4 bases clipped from V and 4 bases from J, the junction kept 6 bases outside the gene matches. Germline V gene sequence: CDR1 MGHDK, CDR2 SYGVNS. This CDR3 has 15 residues. The CDR3 loop is CASSGLAGGNEKLFF. The CDR3 bases are TGTGCCAGCAGTGGCCTGGCAGGGGGTAATGAAAAACTGTTTTTT.

This chain connects TRBV15 to TRBJ2-7; no firm D call. The CDR3 is 15 amino acids. V dropped 0 bases and J dropped 3 bases, with 12 bases sitting between them. Looked up from germline, CDR1 is LNHNV and CDR2 is YYDKDF (reference sequence). CDR3 region: CATSREVGIDYEQYF. In DNA, the CDR3 is TGTGCCACCAGCAGAGAGGTTGGGATAGACTACGAGCAGTACTTC.

Worth noting for this clone: The junction differs from germline at one of its ends, possibly a read error. This chain uses TRBV23-1 with TRBJ2-4; possibly TRBD2 for D (5 bases). TRBV23-1 is annotated as an ORF whose role is uncertain. This CDR3 has 9 amino acids. CDR3 region: CASGPSGFW. The CDR3 region has the DNA TGCGCCAGCGGCCCAAGCGGCTTTTGG.

The rearrangement links TRBV6-6 to TRBJ2-2; TRBD2 matches 11 bases. CDR1 and CDR2 (germline): MNHNY, SVGAGI (reference sequence). With V trimmed by 6 bases and J by 1 base, 4 bases remained unmatched. There are 16 residues in the CDR3. The DNA of the CDR3 is TGTGCCAGCAGCCTTACTAGCGGGGGGAACACCGGGGAGCTGTTTTTT. This gives the protein CASSLTSGGNTGELFF.

This sequence joins TRBV18 and TRBJ2-2; 10 nucleotides align to TRBD2. Germline-derived CDR1 and CDR2 are KGHSH and LQKENI. Germline trimming cut 6 bases from V and 0 bases from J; bases unmatched to any gene: 13. The CDR3 length is 19 residues. The CDR3 spells CASSRTGLAYTANTGELFF. The CDR3 DNA reads as TGTGCCAGCTCTCGTACGGGACTAGCGTACACCGCGAACACCGGGGAGCTGTTTTTT.

The gene calls are TRBV15 and TRBJ2-1; D unresolved. Trimming took off 3 bases at V and 1 base at J, with 13 bases between the two ends. This CDR3 has 16 residues. The V gene's germline CDR1 is LNHNV and CDR2 YYDKDF (reference sequence). The CDR3 here is CATSRGRHNSYNEQFF. CDR3 DNA: TGTGCCACCAGCAGGGGAAGACACAATTCCTACAATGAGCAGTTCTTC.

V gene TRBV7-7 combines with J gene TRBJ2-5; 7 positions agree with TRBD2. Germline lookup yields CDR1 SSHAT and CDR2 FNYEAQ (reference sequence). CDR3 length: 17 amino acids. V shed 5 bases and J 7 bases; nucleotides not matched to a gene: 19. The CDR3 sequence is CASSPLSGKAGTGTQYF. The CDR3 DNA reads TGTGCCAGCAGCCCACTTTCTGGAAAAGCGGGGACGGGGACCCAGTACTTC. Full variable domain (outside the CDR3, taken from reference TRBV7-7 and TRBJ2-5): GAGVSQSPRYKVTKRGQDVTLRCDPISSHATLYWYQQALGQGPEFLTYFNYEAQPDKSGLPSDRFSAERPEGSISTLTIQRTEQRDSAMYRCASSPLSGKAGTGTQYFGPGTRLLVL.

This chain connects TRBV27 to TRBJ2-7, with 11 bases matching TRBD1. Per germline, CDR1 MNHEY and CDR2 SMNVEV (reference sequence). The V segment lost 5 bases and the J segment 7 bases; nucleotides outside the gene matches: 10. This CDR3 has 15 amino acids. CDR3 in DNA: TGTGCCAGCAGTCGGACAGGGGGCTCATTCAGTGAGCAGTACTTC. Translation: CASSRTGGSFSEQYF.

The chain carries TRBV19 and TRBJ1-4, with no clear D. CDR1 is LNHDA, CDR2 SQIVND, per germline (reference sequence). The CDR3 is made up of 15 amino acids. V lost 6 bases, J lost 0 bases, and 11 bases lay in between. DNA of the CDR3: TGTGCCAGTAGCCGAGACCGAGCAACTAATGAAAAACTGTTTTTT. Protein product: CASSRDRATNEKLFF.

This clone was seen a few times. The V call is TRBV5-1, the J call TRBJ1-6; TRBD1 aligns across 11 bases. CDR1 and CDR2 from the germline V gene are SGHRS and YFSETQ. The CDR3 loop spans 15 amino acids. V lost 4 bases, J lost 9 bases, and 6 bases stayed unmatched. CDR3 protein: CASSPGGTGGSPLHF. CDR3 DNA: TGCGCCAGCAGCCCTGGTGGGACAGGGGGTTCACCCCTCCACTTT.

Regarding this clone: Relative to the germline gene, one junction end is altered; a read error may explain this. The V call is TRBV5-4, the J call TRBJ2-7; D unresolved. CDR3 length: 13 residues. CDR1 is SGHNT, CDR2 YYREEE, per germline (reference sequence). CDR3 loop: CAGSKHEPYEQYF. Here the CDR3 DNA reads TGTGCCGGCAGTAAGCATGAACCCTACGAGCAGTACTTC.